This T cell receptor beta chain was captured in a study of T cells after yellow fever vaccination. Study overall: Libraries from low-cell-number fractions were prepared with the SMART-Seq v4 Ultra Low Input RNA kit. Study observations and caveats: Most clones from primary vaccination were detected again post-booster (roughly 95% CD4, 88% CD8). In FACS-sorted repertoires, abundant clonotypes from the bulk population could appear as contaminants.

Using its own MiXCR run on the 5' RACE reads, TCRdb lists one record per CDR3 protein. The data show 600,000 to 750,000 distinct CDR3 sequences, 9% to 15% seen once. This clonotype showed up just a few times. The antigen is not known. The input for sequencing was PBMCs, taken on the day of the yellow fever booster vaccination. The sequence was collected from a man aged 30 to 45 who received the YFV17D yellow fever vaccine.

For the CDR3, the DNA is TGTGCCAGCATCCCCGGGACGGCAAATCAGCCCCAGCATTTT. Translated, it gives CASIPGTANQPQHF. The chain recombines TRBV6-1 with TRBJ1-5; D perhaps matches TRBD1 (5 bases). The V gene lost 7 bases and the J gene lost 4 bases, with 14 bases spanning the gap. Per the germline V gene, CDR1 is MNHNS and CDR2 is SASEGT. The CDR3 runs 14 residues.